These 5 T cell receptor beta chains share one sample of origin, sequenced in a study of Tregs in tolerant kidney transplant recipients. Profiling relied on immunoSEQ multiplex PCR, and the TCRdb table lists in-frame clones only, not all of them. The table shows about 64,000 clones, with less than 98% occurring only once. The sample in question was Tregs from blood, obtained before the transplant. The source is a human donor who received a combined kidney and bone marrow transplant.

V gene TRBV7-8 combines with J gene TRBJ2-5; TRBD2 aligns across 8 bases. The germline V gene has CDR1 SGHVS and CDR2 FQNEAQ. Trimming cost V 2 bases and J 1 base; bases outside gene matches: 9. This CDR3 has 17 amino acids. The CDR3 reads CASSLRPSGRPQETQYF. The CDR3, as DNA: TGTGCCAGCAGCTTACGTCCCAGCGGGAGACCCCAAGAGACCCAGTACTTC.

J is TRBJ1-1 and V is TRBV7-8; D remains ambiguous. Germline V gene sequence: CDR1 SGHVS, CDR2 FQNEAQ. This CDR3 spans 12 amino acids. Trimming removed 2 bases from V and 6 bases from J, with 7 bases in between. The CDR3 here is CASSLHMAEAFF. The CDR3 nucleotides read TGTGCCAGCAGCTTACACATGGCTGAAGCTTTCTTT.

The CDR3 loop is CASSMERGTDTQYF. The CDR3 DNA is TGCGCCAGCAGCATGGAGAGGGGCACAGATACGCAGTATTTT. The rearrangement links TRBV5-1 to TRBJ2-3; the D gene is possibly TRBD2 (5 bases). The CDR3 length is 14 residues. Germline CDR1 and CDR2: SGHRS and YFSETQ. V lost 4 bases, J lost 1 base, and 10 bases lay in between.

The rearrangement joins TRBV7-2 to TRBJ2-1; D remains ambiguous. The CDR3 is made up of 15 amino acids. With 2 bases removed from V and 2 bases from J, the gap between germline ends came to 10 bases. CDR1 and CDR2 from the germline V gene are SGHTA and FQGNSA. This chain's CDR3 is CASSLFGGAYNEQFF. The DNA of the CDR3 is TGTGCCAGCAGCTTATTCGGCGGAGCCTACAATGAGCAGTTCTTC.

V is TRBV11-3 and J is TRBJ2-3, with D uncertain. The CDR3 extends over 15 amino acids. V lost 0 bases, J lost 4 bases, and 11 bases lay in between. CDR1 is SGHNT and CDR2 is YENEEA in the germline V gene. CDR3 nucleotides: TGTGCCAGCAGCTTAGATGGGCCTAACTCAGATACGCAGTATTTT. It yields the protein CASSLDGPNSDTQYF.